The present T cell receptor beta chain was sequenced within a study of CD8 T cells in ankylosing spondylitis. Study results and caveats: What appeared characteristic of ankylosing spondylitis blood was a TCR beta motif of 7 or 8 highly homologous variants.

This CDR3 is 16 amino acids long. The junction had 10 bases not matched to a gene; V was cut back by 0 bases and J by 7 bases. Looked up from germline, CDR1 is SGDLS and CDR2 is YYNGEE. TCRdb re-derived calls from the 5' RACE reads in MiXCR, one entry per CDR3 protein. This table has roughly 470,000 distinct CDR3 sequences, roughly 27% appearing once. Of note for this clonotype: What it binds is unknown.

This receptor was identified in a male donor with ankylosing spondylitis. This rearrangement joins TRBV9 to TRBJ2-1; 7 bases agree with TRBD2. Sequenced material: blood, either unsorted or a sorted T cell fraction (not recorded which). The CDR3 spells CASSVASLAVGNEQFF. The CDR3 DNA follows: TGTGCCAGCAGCGTAGCTTCGCTAGCGGTAGGAAATGAGCAGTTCTTC.